The clone carrying this T cell receptor (beta chain) was detected only a few times. The CDR3 is 16 amino acids. From germline, CDR1 is SGHVS and CDR2 FQNEAQ. The V end lost 5 bases, the J end lost 0 bases, and 13 bases lay between the germline ends. The data were taken from a study of blood T cell repertoires in COVID-19. The wider study: The United States, Italy and Spain provided the acute and convalescent COVID-19 samples. Nucleic acid was either cDNA or gDNA, and it came from T cells, B-cell-depleted T cells, or PBMCs.

Authors' methods: Nucleated cell counts were estimated from reference gene primer amplification. Assay: immunoSEQ multiplex PCR; the TCRdb copy retains only in-frame clones and omits some. V and J calls and clone size follow that table, whereas D and trimming were derived from the DNA. The table has around 160,000 clones, 86% seen once. This clonotype originated in a young man with acute or convalescent COVID-19. This chain joins TRBV7-8 and TRBJ1-4; D gene uncertain. Sequenced sample: peripheral blood. The CDR3 protein is CASSRWATATNEKLFF. CDR3 DNA sequence: TGTGCCAGCAGCCGATGGGCCACGGCAACTAATGAAAAACTGTTTTTT.